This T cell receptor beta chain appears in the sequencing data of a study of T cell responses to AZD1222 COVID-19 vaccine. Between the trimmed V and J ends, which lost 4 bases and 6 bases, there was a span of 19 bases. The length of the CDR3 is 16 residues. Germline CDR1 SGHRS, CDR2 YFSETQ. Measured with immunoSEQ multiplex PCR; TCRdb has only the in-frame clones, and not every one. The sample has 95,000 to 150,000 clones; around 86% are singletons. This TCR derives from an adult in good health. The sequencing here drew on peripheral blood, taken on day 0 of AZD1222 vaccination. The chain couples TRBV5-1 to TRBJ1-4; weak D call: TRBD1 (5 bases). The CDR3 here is CASSPTGGRVDEKLFF. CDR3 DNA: TGCGCCAGCAGCCCCACTGGGGGTAGGGTTGATGAAAAACTGTTTTTT.